One and the same sample provided the 8 T cell receptor beta chains below, sequenced in a study of response to subunit inactivated influenza vaccine. One entry per CDR3 protein results from TCRdb running MiXCR on the RT-PCR reads. Of around 530,000 distinct CDR3 sequences listed, 15% to 20% were seen once; the top ten hold 3%. This specimen was CD4+ T cells sorted from PBMCs, taken 23 to 25 months after vaccination. These receptors originate from a man aged 45 to 70 who received an inactivated influenza vaccine.

The J gene is TRBJ2-3, the V gene TRBV4-2, with 10 bases identical to TRBD2. J gave up 0 bases and V 1 base, and 10 bases lay outside the gene matches. This CDR3 is built from 19 residues. CDR1 and CDR2 from the germline V gene are LGHNA and YNFKEQ. CDR3 sequence: CASSQGFQRGGSSTDTQYF. The CDR3, as DNA: TGTGCCAGCAGCCAAGGCTTCCAGCGGGGGGGTTCTAGCACAGATACGCAGTATTTT.

The chain couples TRBV12-3 or TRBV12-4 to TRBJ2-2; D uncertain. V was clipped by 10 bases and J by 3 bases, with 9 bases between them. This CDR3 comprises 12 residues. CDR3 region: CATRTYTGELFF. CDR3 DNA sequence: TGTGCCACCCGAACGTACACCGGGGAGCTGTTTTTT.

This clonotype has at least ten counts. The chain combines TRBV6-2 or TRBV6-3 with TRBJ2-1; TRBD2 aligns across 8 bases. V was pared by 3 bases and J by 4 bases, with 8 bases of the junction left unmatched. This CDR3 is 16 amino acids long. Germline V gene data show CDR1 as MNHEY and CDR2 as SVGEGT. CDR3 DNA sequence: TGTGCCAGCAGTTATTCCGGGAGGGCCTTGTACAATGAGCAGTTCTTC. Translation: CASSYSGRALYNEQFF.

V gene TRBV4-3 combines with J gene TRBJ2-7, with D possibly TRBD2 on 6 matching bases. V was cut by 0 bases and J by 3 bases, with 12 bases left in between. The CDR3 covers 15 residues. Germline lookup yields CDR1 LGHNA and CDR2 YSLEER. The CDR3 sequence: CASSQDSRGIYEQYF. The DNA for the CDR3 is TGCGCCAGCAGCCAAGATAGTCGGGGGATCTACGAGCAGTACTTC.

The chain couples TRBV29-1 to TRBJ1-4; the D is unclear. CDR3 length: 10 residues. Germline CDR1 SQVTM, CDR2 ANQGSEA. Trimming pared 7 bases from V and 8 bases from J, leaving 8 bases between. The CDR3 here is CSGFEEKLFF. In DNA form, the CDR3 reads TGCAGCGGCTTCGAGGAAAAACTGTTTTTT.

This clonotype was counted a few times. The chain combines TRBV28 with TRBJ2-5; TRBD2 agrees at 7 bases. Trimming removed 6 bases from V and 3 bases from J; junction bases left unmatched: 7. The CDR3 has 14 residues. Germline V gene data show CDR1 as MDHEN and CDR2 as SYDVKM. The CDR3 reads CASRGRELKETQYF. The CDR3 DNA follows: TGTGCCAGCAGAGGGCGGGAGTTAAAAGAGACCCAGTACTTC.

This clonotype turned up a few times. The V gene is TRBV20-1, the J gene TRBJ1-6; 8 positions agree with TRBD1. Germline-derived CDR1 and CDR2 are DFQATT and SNEGSKA (reference sequence). The CDR3 sequence is 14 residues long. V shed 0 bases, J shed 7 bases, and the junction held 2 bases outside the gene matches. In DNA form, the CDR3 reads TGCAGTGCTAGAGATAACAGGGGGAATTCACCCCTCCACTTT. Translated: CSARDNRGNSPLHF.

In its sample, this clonotype was seen a few times. The J gene is TRBJ2-2, the V gene TRBV28; the D gene is possibly TRBD1 (5 bases). V was trimmed by 7 bases and J by 1 base, leaving 7 bases between them. The CDR3 has 13 amino acids. Germline assignment: CDR1 MDHEN and CDR2 SYDVKM. CDR3 DNA sequence: TGTGCCAGCATGGGGCAGAACACCGGGGAGCTGTTTTTT. As protein: CASMGQNTGELFF.